This T cell receptor beta chain was retrieved from a study of vaccination and CD4 T cells after COVID-19 (dated 2022 in TCRdb). As for the study more broadly: Six males and four females were included in the convalescent cohort, with two Hispanic individuals, seven Caucasians, two Asians and one multiracial person represented. Control cultures received a CEFX viral epitope pool as the positive control, an HIV-1 Nef peptide pool as the negative control, or no peptide. Post-vaccine blood samples were taken a median of about 70 days after the second vaccine dose, with a range of roughly 14 to 250 days. Overlapping spike peptide pools from SARS-CoV-2 and from the common cold coronaviruses HCoV-NL63, HCoV-OC43 and HCoV-229E were used as culture stimuli. Post-COVID blood samples were collected from convalescent patients a median of roughly 100 days after diagnosis, with a range of roughly 30 to 170 days. Two doses of either the Pfizer-BioNTech BNT162b2 vaccine (n=8) or the Moderna mRNA-1273 vaccine (n=2) were administered to participants. In 9 to 11 COVID-19 convalescent patients and a handful of infection-naive healthy vaccine recipients, researchers compared the spike-specific CD4+ TCR repertoire from before mRNA vaccination with the repertoire from after. Study-level results and caveats: Although the median number of SARS-CoV-2-reactive clonotypes went up from around 20 after infection to some 38 after vaccination, the increase was not significant. In convalescent patients, a median about 86% of post-vaccine SARS-CoV-2-reactive clones were detected only after vaccination, and vaccine-specific priming was suggested by this finding. Only a relatively small number of convalescent patients were included in the study, and early timepoints following natural infection were not analyzed. In convalescent patients, nearly all vaccine-specific clones (304 of 307) were found to be mono-reactive for SARS-CoV-2 spike rather than cross-reactive with common cold coronaviruses.

Per the publication, the treatment or condition label means: roughly 10-day PBMC culture with coronavirus spike peptide pools or control peptides (ViraFEST assay). The study used the ViraFEST assay, which expanded antigen-specific T cells with peptide pools and then identified expanded clonotypes by TCR sequencing. Negative nucleocapsid antibody tests before and after vaccination confirmed that the healthy vaccine recipients had no prior SARS-CoV-2 infection. Each well held two million PBMCs cultured with roughly 10 ug/ml peptide pools in IMDM containing approximately 4.8% human AB serum and 9 to 10 IU/ml IL-2. Half of the culture medium was replaced with fresh IL-2-containing medium on days 3 and 7. After around 11 days of culture, CD4+ T cells were isolated by negative selection using the EasySep CD4+ T cell isolation kit. Ficoll-Paque Plus gradient centrifugation was used to isolate PBMCs from whole blood, and the isolated PBMCs were then either used fresh or cryopreserved at -140C. Triplicate wells were generally used for each culture condition.

The CDR3 has 14 amino acids, counting the end cysteine and phenylalanine. Only CDR3 DNA remains: 42 bases, in frame from the first base. Based on the germline V gene, the CDR1 and CDR2 sequences are SGHVS and FNYEAQ. The V and J ends are trimmed by 5 bases and 1 base, leaving 11 bases between them. This clonotype has only a few counts. Its antigen target is currently unknown. Per-nucleotide qualities are absent, and no much larger clonotype sits a single base away. The library was built by means of PCR. TCR sequencing of DNA from cultured CD4+ T cells used the Oncomine TCR Beta short-read assay at the Johns Hopkins FTIC core. The QIAamp micro DNA kit was used to extract genomic DNA from the cultured CD4+ T cells. Oncomine TCR Beta libraries from cultured CD4+ T cells were pooled with unique dual indexes and sequenced on an Illumina iSeq 100. The paper's processing steps were these. Non-productive sequences were removed, and CDR3s not starting with C, not ending with F or W, or shorter than 7 amino acids were discarded. The MANAFEST web application identified antigen-specific clonotypes by comparing peptide-stimulated wells against reference wells and other culture wells. An FDR below 0.05, an odds ratio above 5, and a productive frequency above 0.1% in at least two of three replicate wells were required for clones to be considered positive. Clonotypes that were significantly expanded in both SARS-CoV-2 spike wells and at least one common cold coronavirus spike condition were defined as cross-reactive. Similarity between CDR3 sequences was evaluated in R version 3.6.1 using Levenshtein distances (stringdist) and unrooted phylogenetic trees (ape). Clones were called with MiXCR by TCRdb after fastp trimmed the public reads at Q25, and only in-frame beta chains were retained. Merged by CDR3 protein, the rows form single entries marked with the most common genes and DNA. TCRdb's processing, not the authors' own work, is the source of the V and J calls. In all, the sample holds some 9,900 distinct CDR3 sequences, and 20% to 30% of those were seen once. Roughly 46% of the sample is held by the ten biggest clonotypes.

This sequence was found in a human donor who received a COVID-19 vaccine. This material consisted of CD4+ T cells from blood, cultured in vitro, taken before SARS-CoV-2 vaccination. This sequence uses TRBV7-6 and TRBJ2-5; the D gene cannot be resolved reliably. The encoded CDR3 is CASSGRLLQETQYF. The DNA sequence is as follows: TGTGCCAGCAGCGGCAGACTTCTCCAAGAGACCCAGTACTTC.